The 30 T cell receptor beta chains below were found in one sample sequenced in a study of radiation and T cells in renal cell carcinoma. Time point: blood 4 weeks post-SBRT, at nephrectomy. Treatment described: 15 Gy SBRT to primary tumor, nephrectomy 4 weeks later. The table came from immunoSEQ multiplex PCR; TCRdb's copy has only in-frame clones and leaves some out. The sample has roughly 90,000 clones, just under 85% seen once; the top ten hold approximately 8.6%. The sequenced sample was blood, obtained from a patient whose treatment included radiotherapy and nephrectomy. These receptors all stem from a man in his fifties or sixties with renal cell carcinoma.

The rearrangement joins TRBV9 to TRBJ2-1, with D hard to call. V was clipped by 0 bases and J by 2 bases, with 9 bases between them. The CDR3 runs to 15 residues. CDR1 is SGDLS, CDR2 YYNGEE, per germline. The CDR3 region has the DNA TGTGCCAGCAGCGTAGACGAAGGGACCTACAATGAGCAGTTCTTC. Translated, it gives CASSVDEGTYNEQFF.

The V gene is TRBV11-2, the J gene TRBJ2-1, with 11 bases fitting TRBD2. With V trimmed by 4 bases and J by 9 bases, 5 bases remained unmatched. Germline CDR1 SGHAT, CDR2 FQNNGV. The CDR3 runs to 14 residues. CDR3 sequence (DNA): TGTGCCAGCAGCTCCGGACTAGCGGGTGCTGAGCAGTTCTTC. Translated: CASSSGLAGAEQFF.

V gene TRBV5-4 combines with J gene TRBJ2-3; 9 bases line up with TRBD2. This CDR3 has 15 amino acids. The junction had 4 bases not matched to a gene; V was cut back by 5 bases and J by 0 bases. Germline assignment: CDR1 SGHNT and CDR2 YYREEE (reference sequence). The CDR3 region is CASSFAGGSTDTQYF. CDR3 nucleotides: TGTGCCAGCAGTTTTGCGGGGGGGAGCACAGATACGCAGTATTTT.

The rearrangement links TRBV9 to TRBJ2-3, with D unresolved. The CDR3 is 14 amino acids. V lost 4 bases, J lost 2 bases, and 11 bases lay in between. Germline V gives CDR1 SGDLS, CDR2 YYNGEE. In DNA form, the CDR3 reads TGTGCCAGCAGCCCGAGGACCGACACAGATACGCAGTATTTT. Translation: CASSPRTDTDTQYF.

In its sample, this clone was seen once. The V call is TRBV5-6, the J call TRBJ1-1, with a possible D match to TRBD1 (6 bases). Germline lookup yields CDR1 SGHDT and CDR2 YYEEEE. This CDR3 has 15 amino acids. V gave up 3 bases and J gave up 0 bases, with 12 bases separating them. The CDR3 nucleotides are TGTGCCAGCAGCTCCGGCGGGGGCCTGAACACTGAAGCTTTCTTT. This sequence encodes CASSSGGGLNTEAFF.

The chain joins TRBV6-1 to TRBJ2-5; the D call may be TRBD1 or TRBD2 (5 bases each). Germline V gene lookup returns CDR1 MNHNS and CDR2 SASEGT. V was shortened by 3 bases and J by 5 bases, with 10 bases between the two germline ends. The CDR3 has 13 residues. The CDR3 DNA sequence: TGTGCCAGCAGTGACCCCTGGGGGGAGACCCAGTACTTC. Encoded protein: CASSDPWGETQYF.

The genes are TRBV30 and TRBJ2-7; the match to TRBD2 covers 8 bases. CDR3 length equals 13 residues. The germline gives CDR1 GTSNPN, CDR2 SVGIG (reference sequence). The trim removed 1 base at V and 4 bases at J, leaving 3 bases unmatched. The CDR3, as DNA: TGTGCCTGGAGTGCCAGCGGGAGATACGAGCAGTACTTC. Its translation: CAWSASGRYEQYF.

The rearrangement uses TRBV9 and TRBJ2-3; possible D gene TRBD2, 7 bases. Germline values: CDR1 SGDLS, CDR2 YYNGEE. CDR3 length equals 16 residues. V lost 4 bases to trimming and J lost 3 bases, with 18 bases between them. Here the CDR3 DNA reads TGTGCCAGCAGCCCTAGGGGGGGAGATGTGACAGATACGCAGTATTTT. This encodes CASSPRGGDVTDTQYF.

This chain joins TRBV5-6 and TRBJ2-5; 10 nucleotides line up with TRBD1. With 4 bases clipped from V and 5 bases from J, the junction kept 5 bases outside the gene matches. Germline V gives CDR1 SGHDT, CDR2 YYEEEE. The CDR3 is made up of 14 amino acids. The DNA of the CDR3 is TGTGCCAGCAGCACGGGGACAGGGGACGAGACCCAGTACTTC. It translates to CASSTGTGDETQYF.

The J gene is TRBJ2-7, the V gene TRBV4-3; D perhaps matches TRBD1 (5 bases). The CDR3 runs to 12 residues. Germline values: CDR1 LGHNA, CDR2 YSLEER. Trimming pared 0 bases from V and 10 bases from J, leaving 10 bases between. The DNA for the CDR3 is TGCGCCAGCAGCCAAGATAGGCAGGGACAGTACTTC. Amino acid sequence: CASSQDRQGQYF.

This clone was seen once. This chain links TRBV7-2 with TRBJ2-5; TRBD1 aligns across 8 bases. V lost 6 bases and J lost 4; bases outside the gene matches: 10. CDR3 length: 15 amino acids. CDR1 SGHTA and CDR2 FQGNSA come from the germline V gene. CDR3 residues: CASSSTGTGGETQYF. Written as DNA, the CDR3 is TGTGCCAGCAGTTCCACCGGGACAGGAGGAGAGACCCAGTACTTC.

This chain links TRBV6-1 with TRBJ1-1; D is unclear. The CDR3 loop spans 15 amino acids. Germline V lookup: CDR1 MNHNS, CDR2 SASEGT. The V and J ends lost 6 bases and 4 bases respectively, with 18 bases between them. The CDR3: CASSSPHRPGTEAFF. DNA for the CDR3: TGTGCCAGCAGCTCCCCCCACCGACCTGGCACTGAAGCTTTCTTT.

The rearrangement joins TRBV5-4 to TRBJ2-5; D remains ambiguous. Germline CDR1 and CDR2: SGHNT and YYREEE (reference sequence). Trimming took off 5 bases at V and 3 bases at J, with 14 bases between the two ends. This CDR3 has 14 residues. The CDR3 reads CASRVIGKEETQYF. DNA for the CDR3: TGTGCCAGCAGGGTGATAGGAAAAGAAGAGACCCAGTACTTC.

The chain employs TRBV5-1 and TRBJ2-6; D is undetermined. This CDR3 region has 16 residues. The V end was cut by 0 bases, the J end by 0 bases, with 7 bases between. In germline, CDR1 is SGHRS, CDR2 YFSETQ. The CDR3 bases are TGCGCCAGCAGCTTGGGCGACATCTCTGGGGCCAACGTCCTGACTTTC. The encoded protein is CASSLGDISGANVLTF.

This chain connects TRBV7-9 to TRBJ2-1, with 7 nucleotides matching TRBD1. Germline trimming cut 2 bases from V and 7 bases from J; bases unmatched to any gene: 17. CDR3 size: 18 residues. The germline gives CDR1 SEHNR, CDR2 FQNEAQ (reference sequence). The CDR3 nucleotides read TGTGCCAGCAGCTTACTGTTCGTGAAACAGGGGAAGTCGAATGAGCAGTTCTTC. Amino acids: CASSLLFVKQGKSNEQFF.

The genes are TRBV2 and TRBJ1-4, with D maybe TRBD1 (6 bases). Trimming shortened V by 8 bases and J by 0 bases, and 7 bases separated the two germline ends. CDR1 is SNHLY and CDR2 is FYNNEI in the germline V gene. CDR3 length: 13 residues. In nucleotides, the CDR3 is TGTGCCAGCGGGACAACAACTAATGAAAAACTGTTTTTT. Its protein is CASGTTTNEKLFF. The full variable domain, completed using reference TRBV2 and TRBJ1-4, is EPEVTQTPSHQVTQMGQEVILRCVPISNHLYFYWYRQILGQKVEFLVSFYNNEISEKSEIFDDQFSVERPDGSNFTLKIRSTKLEDSAMYFCASGTTTNEKLFFGSGTQLSVL.

The chain combines TRBV27 with TRBJ2-7; the D call may be TRBD1 or TRBD2 (5 bases each). The CDR3 is made up of 15 amino acids. Deletions cut 7 bases from V and 3 bases from J, with 19 bases between. Germline V gives CDR1 MNHEY, CDR2 SMNVEV (reference sequence). CDR3 DNA: TGTGCCAGCACTAAAGGGACCGCACCTCTCTACGAGCAGTACTTC. Residues: CASTKGTAPLYEQYF.

J is TRBJ1-2 and V is TRBV2; D unclear. Germline CDR1 and CDR2: SNHLY and FYNNEI. The CDR3 extends over 16 amino acids. Trimming removed 2 bases at V and 4 bases at J, with 17 bases between. Written as DNA, the CDR3 is TGTGCCAGCAGTGAATTTGGGCAGGAGCCAGTCTATGGCTACACCTTC. Its protein is CASSEFGQEPVYGYTF. The whole variable domain, remainder taken from reference TRBV2 and TRBJ1-2, is EPEVTQTPSHQVTQMGQEVILRCVPISNHLYFYWYRQILGQKVEFLVSFYNNEISEKSEIFDDQFSVERPDGSNFTLKIRSTKLEDSAMYFCASSEFGQEPVYGYTFGSGTRLTVV.

The V gene is TRBV11-2, the J gene TRBJ1-5, with D unresolved. Per the germline V gene, CDR1 is SGHAT and CDR2 is FQNNGV. V was pared by 0 bases and J by 7 bases, with 19 bases between. The CDR3 is 17 amino acids. The CDR3 DNA sequence: TGTGCCAGCAGCTTAGATCGTTCCGGGATCTCCGGGCAGCCCCAGCATTTT. Residues: CASSLDRSGISGQPQHF.

This clone was counted between two and nine times. The chain uses TRBV2 and TRBJ1-1, with D possibly TRBD1 on 5 matching bases. Looked up from germline, CDR1 is SNHLY and CDR2 is FYNNEI. CDR3 length equals 13 residues. The V end was cut by 11 bases, the J end by 1 base, with 14 bases between. The CDR3 here is CAGGQGRNTEAFF. CDR3 DNA sequence: TGTGCCGGCGGCCAGGGAAGGAACACTGAAGCTTTCTTT.

J is TRBJ1-1 and V is TRBV23-1; possibly TRBD1 for D (6 bases). TRBV23-1 is marked as an open reading frame, function uncertain. Trimming took 4 bases from V and 0 from J, leaving 18 bases between them. The CDR3 covers 17 residues. In nucleotides, the CDR3 is TGCGCCAGCAGTCTGGAGACAGGAATTAACATGAACACTGAAGCTTTCTTT. Translating gives CASSLETGINMNTEAFF.

The V and J genes are TRBV5-6 and TRBJ1-5, with D unresolved. This CDR3 has 14 residues. Between the trimmed V and J ends, which lost 3 bases and 6 bases, there was a span of 13 bases. Germline lookup yields CDR1 SGHDT and CDR2 YYEEEE. CDR3 in DNA: TGTGCCAGCAGCTCGTGGGAAAAGGGTCAGCCCCAGCATTTT. It translates to CASSSWEKGQPQHF. Looking up the rest from reference TRBV5-6 and TRBJ1-5 gives the full variable domain: DAGVTQSPTHLIKTRGQQVTLRCSPKSGHDTVSWYQQALGQGPQFIFQYYEEEERQRGNFPDRFSGHQFPNYSSELNVNALLLGDSALYLCASSSWEKGQPQHFGDGTRLSIL.

The chain links TRBV5-1 to TRBJ2-7; 8 bases fit TRBD1. The CDR3 loop spans 14 amino acids. The ends lost 4 bases at V and 1 base at J; junction bases unmatched: 4. Germline assignment: CDR1 SGHRS and CDR2 YFSETQ. The CDR3 spells CASSQTGASYEQYF. CDR3 nucleotide sequence: TGCGCCAGCAGCCAGACAGGGGCTTCCTACGAGCAGTACTTC.

This chain joins TRBV5-8 and TRBJ2-1; 8 bases are shared with TRBD1. Trimming removed 0 bases from V and 6 bases from J; junction bases left unmatched: 2. The CDR3 runs to 14 residues. Germline V gives CDR1 SGHTS, CDR2 YDEGEE. The CDR3: CASSLGQGFNEQFF. The CDR3 DNA reads TGTGCCAGCAGCTTGGGACAGGGGTTCAATGAGCAGTTCTTC.

J is TRBJ2-6 and V is TRBV6-1; D remains ambiguous. V was cut by 4 bases and J by 0 bases, with 10 bases left in between. The CDR3 is 16 amino acids. Germline V gene lookup returns CDR1 MNHNS and CDR2 SASEGT. The CDR3 sequence: CASSAPVYSGANVLTF. The CDR3 DNA reads TGTGCCAGCAGTGCCCCGGTCTACTCTGGGGCCAACGTCCTGACTTTC.

The CDR3 protein is CASRLGRAGLSGGYTF. CDR3 in DNA: TGTGCCAGCAGACTTGGCCGGGCGGGCCTTTCAGGGGGCTACACCTTC. The V call is TRBV28, the J call TRBJ1-2, with D perhaps matching TRBD1 (5 bases). In germline, CDR1 is MDHEN, CDR2 SYDVKM. This CDR3 is built from 16 residues. Trimming cost V 6 bases and J 8 bases, with 25 bases left between them.

The rearrangement joins TRBV5-3 to TRBJ2-1, with 10 bases fitting TRBD2. TRBV5-3 is recorded as an ORF, its role being uncertain. J was trimmed by 4 bases and V by 3 bases; bases with no gene match: 7. CDR3 length: 16 residues. The CDR3 DNA is TGTGCCAGAAGCTGGGTTACTAGCGGGAATTACAATGAGCAGTTCTTC. It specifies CARSWVTSGNYNEQFF.

V gene TRBV5-4 combines with J gene TRBJ2-2; TRBD1 is a possible D gene (5 bases). The germline V gene has CDR1 SGHNT and CDR2 YYREEE (reference sequence). This CDR3 has 13 residues. V lost 4 bases and J lost 8, with 12 bases in between. Here the CDR3 DNA reads TGTGCCAGCAGCCCATCGCAGGGTGGGGAGCTGTTTTTT. Protein product: CASSPSQGGELFF.

This clone was observed a single time. The chain employs TRBV9 and TRBJ1-2; 7 bases agree with TRBD1. Losses at the gene ends were 0 bases for V and 4 bases for J; bases not matched to a gene: 15. CDR1 and CDR2 (germline): SGDLS, YYNGEE. The CDR3 has 18 residues. CDR3: CASSVEVGHRGGLYGYTF. The DNA for the CDR3 is TGTGCCAGCAGCGTAGAGGTGGGCCACAGGGGTGGACTCTATGGCTACACCTTC.

This clone turned up a few times. The chain joins TRBV11-1 to TRBJ2-1, with D tentatively TRBD2 (6 bases). V was pared by 8 bases and J by 4 bases, with 6 bases between. The germline gives CDR1 SGHAT, CDR2 FQDESV (reference sequence). This CDR3 has 11 amino acids. The CDR3, as DNA: TGTGCCAGCGCGGGGTACAATGAGCAGTTCTTC. Residues: CASAGYNEQFF.